The sequence of this T cell receptor beta chain was determined in a study of post-analysis software for immune sequencing data. Overall study results and limits: Four or five TRBV segments, TRBV5-6, TRBV5-1 and TRBV20-1 among them, were found more frequent in patients than controls.

V lost 2 bases to trimming and J lost 4 bases; unmatched junction nucleotides: 6. Germline assignment: CDR1 MDHEN and CDR2 SYDVKM. This CDR3 has 15 residues. TCR beta cDNA libraries included unique molecular identifiers. Between roughly 1 and 11 million T cells gave rise to roughly 0.5 million cDNA molecules. TCRdb itself ran the PCR reads through MiXCR, one entry per CDR3 protein. Of about 540,000 distinct CDR3 sequences listed, 34% were seen once; the top ten hold approximately 6%. A few counts support this clonotype. Its matching antigen is unknown. This sequence joins TRBV28 and TRBJ2-5; TRBD1 matches 8 bases. The TCR sequence derives from a girl under 18 with multiple sclerosis. The source material was blood. The CDR3 bases are TGTGCCAGCAGTTTACCAGGACAGGGATCAGAGACCCAGTACTTC. This encodes CASSLPGQGSETQYF.